Below are 8 T cell receptor beta chains sequenced from a single sample in a study of cytomegalovirus exposure and HLA in healthy donors. PCR primers comprised 60 Vbeta and 13 Jbeta primers. TCRdb's copy holds only in-frame clones and misses some; the assay was immunoSEQ multiplex PCR. The sample holds roughly 97,000 clones; approximately 9% are singletons and the top ten take 4.5% to 6%. The sample taken for sequencing was PBMCs. All receptors come from a man aged 50 or older in good health and CMV-seropositive.

The V call is TRBV7-9, the J call TRBJ2-2; D is possibly TRBD2 (6 bases). This CDR3 contains 16 residues. The germline V and J ends were trimmed by 2 bases and 2 bases, with 12 bases remaining between them. The V gene's germline CDR1 is SEHNR and CDR2 FQNEAQ (reference sequence). The CDR3 DNA is TGTGCCAGCAGCTTAACCGGGACTGTAAACACCGGGGAGCTGTTTTTT. This encodes CASSLTGTVNTGELFF.

The chain joins TRBV5-5 to TRBJ1-2; no firm D call. This CDR3 has 11 amino acids. Germline V gene sequence: CDR1 SGHKS, CDR2 YYEKEE (reference sequence). Trimming stripped 2 bases from V and 8 bases from J, with 7 bases between. The CDR3 reads CASSFETGYTF. The CDR3 DNA sequence: TGTGCCAGCAGCTTTGAGACAGGCTACACCTTC.

V and J are TRBV28 and TRBJ1-4; D ambiguous. The CDR3 is made up of 16 amino acids. Deletions cut 4 bases from V and 5 bases from J, with 17 bases between. CDR1 and CDR2 (germline): MDHEN, SYDVKM. This CDR3 reads CASSWTGRVGNEKLFF. The CDR3 DNA sequence: TGTGCCAGCAGTTGGACCGGGAGGGTAGGGAATGAAAAACTGTTTTTT.

The chain employs TRBV7-6 and TRBJ2-2; TRBD2 matches 11 bases. This CDR3 comprises 20 residues. V shed 5 bases and J 0 bases; nucleotides not matched to a gene: 14. Germline V gene sequence: CDR1 SGHVS, CDR2 FNYEAQ. DNA of the CDR3: TGTGCCAGCAGCATTCTCGACGAGGGACTAGCGGACCCGAACACCGGGGAGCTGTTTTTT. Residues: CASSILDEGLADPNTGELFF.

This clone occurred a few times. The chain has TRBV9 and TRBJ1-2; tentatively, D is TRBD1 (5 bases). V dropped 2 bases and J dropped 3 bases, with 8 bases sitting between them. The CDR3 length is 13 residues. Germline CDR1 SGDLS, CDR2 YYNGEE. CDR3 sequence reads: CASSVGQDYGYTF. The CDR3 nucleotides are TGTGCCAGCAGCGTTGGACAAGACTATGGCTACACCTTC.

The J gene is TRBJ2-5, the V gene TRBV5-1; TRBD2 agrees at 10 bases. In germline, CDR1 is SGHRS, CDR2 YFSETQ. The CDR3 loop spans 16 amino acids. Trimming removed 1 base from V and 4 bases from J; junction bases left unmatched: 7. CDR3 in DNA: TGCGCCAGCAGCTTGACCAGCGGGAGGGCCTCAGAGACCCAGTACTTC. Encoded protein: CASSLTSGRASETQYF.

This clone turned up a few times. The sample carries other DNA sequences with the same CDR3. This CDR3 is CASSVRLAGVGNEQFF. CDR3 sequence (DNA): TGTGCCAGCAGTGTACGACTAGCGGGAGTCGGAAATGAGCAGTTCTTC. The V call is TRBV2, the J call TRBJ2-1, with TRBD2 matching over 12 bases. Germline CDR1 SNHLY, CDR2 FYNNEI. The CDR3 spans 16 residues. J gave up 7 bases and V 4 bases, and 8 bases lay outside the gene matches. Variable domain in full (rest from reference TRBV2 and TRBJ2-1): EPEVTQTPSHQVTQMGQEVILRCVPISNHLYFYWYRQILGQKVEFLVSFYNNEISEKSEIFDDQFSVERPDGSNFTLKIRSTKLEDSAMYFCASSVRLAGVGNEQFFGPGTRLTVL.

The J gene is TRBJ1-1, the V gene TRBV27; no clear D gene. The CDR3 is made up of 15 amino acids. From germline, CDR1 is MNHEY and CDR2 SMNVEV (reference sequence). V shed 6 bases and J shed 3 bases, with 17 bases lying between them. CDR3 in amino acids: CASRPAAGLDTEAFF. The CDR3 DNA sequence: TGTGCCAGCAGACCTGCGGCGGGCTTGGACACTGAAGCTTTCTTT.